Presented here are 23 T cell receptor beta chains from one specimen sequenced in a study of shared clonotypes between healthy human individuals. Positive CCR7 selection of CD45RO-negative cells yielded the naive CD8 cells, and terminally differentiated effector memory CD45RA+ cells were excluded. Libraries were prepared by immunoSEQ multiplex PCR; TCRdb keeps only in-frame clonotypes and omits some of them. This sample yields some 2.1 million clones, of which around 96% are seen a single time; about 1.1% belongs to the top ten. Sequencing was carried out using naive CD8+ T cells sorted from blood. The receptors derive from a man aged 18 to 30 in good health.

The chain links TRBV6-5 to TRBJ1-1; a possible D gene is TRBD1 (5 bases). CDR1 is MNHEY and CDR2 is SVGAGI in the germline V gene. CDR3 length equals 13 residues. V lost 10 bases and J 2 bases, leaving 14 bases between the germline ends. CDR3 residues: CATKDSLNTEAFF. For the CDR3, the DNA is TGTGCCACCAAAGACAGTTTAAACACTGAAGCTTTCTTT.

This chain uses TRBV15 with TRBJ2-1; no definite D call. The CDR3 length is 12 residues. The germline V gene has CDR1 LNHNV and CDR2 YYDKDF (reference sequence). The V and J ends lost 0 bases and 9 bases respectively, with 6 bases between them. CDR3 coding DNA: TGTGCCACCAGCAGAGATCTCGTTGAGCAGTTCTTC. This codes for CATSRDLVEQFF.

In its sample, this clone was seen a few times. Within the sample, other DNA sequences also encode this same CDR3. For the CDR3, the DNA is TGTGCCAGCAGCGTAGGGGGACTAGCGGGAGAGACCCAGTACTTC. This encodes CASSVGGLAGETQYF. The J gene is TRBJ2-5, the V gene TRBV9; 12 bases map to TRBD2. CDR3 length: 15 amino acids. Trimming at V came to 0 bases and at J to 4 bases, leaving 1 base not matched to a gene. CDR1 and CDR2 from the germline V gene are SGDLS and YYNGEE.

Written as DNA, the CDR3 is TGTGCCAGCAGTGCCCCCAATGAGCAGTTCTTC. It encodes CASSAPNEQFF. V and J are TRBV2 and TRBJ2-1; unclear D gene. V was trimmed by 4 bases and J by 6 bases, leaving 4 bases between them. Germline V gene sequence: CDR1 SNHLY, CDR2 FYNNEI. CDR3 length equals 11 residues.

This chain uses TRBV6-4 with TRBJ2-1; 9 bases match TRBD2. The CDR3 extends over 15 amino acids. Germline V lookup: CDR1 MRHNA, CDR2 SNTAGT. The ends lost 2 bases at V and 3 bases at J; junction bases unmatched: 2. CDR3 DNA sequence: TGTGCCAGCAGTGACGCTAGCGGGATCTACAATGAGCAGTTCTTC. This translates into CASSDASGIYNEQFF.

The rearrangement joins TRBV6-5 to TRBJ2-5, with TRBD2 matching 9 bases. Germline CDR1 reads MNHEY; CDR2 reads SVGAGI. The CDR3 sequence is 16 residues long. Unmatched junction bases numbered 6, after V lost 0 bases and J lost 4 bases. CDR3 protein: CASSYSSSGSLETQYF. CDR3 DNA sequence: TGTGCCAGCAGTTACTCGAGTAGCGGGAGTCTAGAGACCCAGTACTTC.

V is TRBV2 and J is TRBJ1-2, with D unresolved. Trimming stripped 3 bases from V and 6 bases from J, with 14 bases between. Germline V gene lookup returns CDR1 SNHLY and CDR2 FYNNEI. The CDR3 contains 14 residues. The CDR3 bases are TGTGCCAGCAGTGAGGAGGGAGGGAGGGATGGCTACACCTTC. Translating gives CASSEEGGRDGYTF.

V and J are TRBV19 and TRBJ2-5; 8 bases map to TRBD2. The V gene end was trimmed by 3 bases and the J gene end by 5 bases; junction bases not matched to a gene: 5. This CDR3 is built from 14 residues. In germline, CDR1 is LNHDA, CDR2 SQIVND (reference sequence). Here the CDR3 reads CASSIREGPETQYF. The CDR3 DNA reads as TGTGCCAGTAGTATTCGGGAGGGCCCCGAGACCCAGTACTTC.

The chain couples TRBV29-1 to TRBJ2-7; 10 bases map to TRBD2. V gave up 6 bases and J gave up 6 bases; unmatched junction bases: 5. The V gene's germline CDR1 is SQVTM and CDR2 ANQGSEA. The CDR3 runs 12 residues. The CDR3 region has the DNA TGCAGCGTCCCTAGCGGGAGTGGCGAGCAGTACTTC. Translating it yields CSVPSGSGEQYF.

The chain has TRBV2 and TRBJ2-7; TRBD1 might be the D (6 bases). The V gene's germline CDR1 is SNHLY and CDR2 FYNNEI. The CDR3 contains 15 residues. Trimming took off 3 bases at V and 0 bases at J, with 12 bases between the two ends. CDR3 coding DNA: TGTGCCAGCAGTGACCGACAGGTTAGCTCCTACGAGCAGTACTTC. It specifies CASSDRQVSSYEQYF.

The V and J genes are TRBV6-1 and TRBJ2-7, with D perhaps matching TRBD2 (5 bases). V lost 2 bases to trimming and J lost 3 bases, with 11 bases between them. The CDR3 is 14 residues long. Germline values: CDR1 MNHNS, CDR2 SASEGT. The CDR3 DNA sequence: TGTGCCAGCAGTGAACCAGCGGAGGACTACGAGCAGTACTTC. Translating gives CASSEPAEDYEQYF.

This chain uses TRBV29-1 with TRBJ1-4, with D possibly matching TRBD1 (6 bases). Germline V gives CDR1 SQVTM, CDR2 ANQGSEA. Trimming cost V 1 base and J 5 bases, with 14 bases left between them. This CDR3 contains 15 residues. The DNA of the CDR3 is TGCAGCGTTGAAGTGCGGGGGGGCAGGAATGAAAAACTGTTTTTT. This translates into CSVEVRGGRNEKLFF.

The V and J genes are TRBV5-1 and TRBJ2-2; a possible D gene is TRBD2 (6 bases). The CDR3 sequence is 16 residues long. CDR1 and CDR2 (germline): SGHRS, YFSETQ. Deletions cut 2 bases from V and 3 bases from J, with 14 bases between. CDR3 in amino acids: CASSFRRAVDTGELFF. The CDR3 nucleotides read TGCGCCAGCAGCTTTAGGAGGGCCGTCGACACCGGGGAGCTGTTTTTT.

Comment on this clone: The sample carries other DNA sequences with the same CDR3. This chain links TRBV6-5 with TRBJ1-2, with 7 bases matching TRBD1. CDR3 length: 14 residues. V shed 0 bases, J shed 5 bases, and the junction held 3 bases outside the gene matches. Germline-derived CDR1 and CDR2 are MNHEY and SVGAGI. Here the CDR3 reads CASSYSAGGYGYTF. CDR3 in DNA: TGTGCCAGCAGTTACTCGGCAGGGGGTTATGGCTACACCTTC.

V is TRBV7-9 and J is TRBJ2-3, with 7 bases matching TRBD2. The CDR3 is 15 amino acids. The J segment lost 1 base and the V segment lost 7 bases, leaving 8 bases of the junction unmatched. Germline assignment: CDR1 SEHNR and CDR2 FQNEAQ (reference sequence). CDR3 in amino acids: CASTQLGGGTDTQYF. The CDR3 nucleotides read TGTGCCAGCACCCAACTGGGGGGGGGCACAGATACGCAGTATTTT. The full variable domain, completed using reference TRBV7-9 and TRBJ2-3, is DTGVSQNPRHKITKRGQNVTFRCDPISEHNRLYWYRQTLGQGPEFLTYFQNEAQLEKSRLLSDRFSAERPKGSFSTLEIQRTEQGDSAMYLCASTQLGGGTDTQYFGPGTRLTVL.

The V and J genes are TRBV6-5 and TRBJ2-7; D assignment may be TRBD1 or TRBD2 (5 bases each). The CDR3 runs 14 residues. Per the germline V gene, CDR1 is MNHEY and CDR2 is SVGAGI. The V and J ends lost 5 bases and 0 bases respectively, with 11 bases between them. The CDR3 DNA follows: TGTGCCAGCAGTCCGGGGCCAGACTCCTACGAGCAGTACTTC. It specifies CASSPGPDSYEQYF.

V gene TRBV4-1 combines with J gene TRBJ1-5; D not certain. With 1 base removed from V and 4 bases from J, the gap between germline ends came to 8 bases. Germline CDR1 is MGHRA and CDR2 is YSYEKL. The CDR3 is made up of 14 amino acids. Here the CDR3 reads CASSQGLLNQPQHF. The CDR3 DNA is TGCGCCAGCAGCCAAGGGCTACTTAATCAGCCCCAGCATTTT.

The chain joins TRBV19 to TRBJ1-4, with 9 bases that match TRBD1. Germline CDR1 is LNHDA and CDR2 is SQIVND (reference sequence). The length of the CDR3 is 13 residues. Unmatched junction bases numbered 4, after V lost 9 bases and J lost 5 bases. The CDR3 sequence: CARTGTGNEKLFF. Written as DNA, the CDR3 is TGTGCCAGAACCGGGACAGGGAATGAAAAACTGTTTTTT.

CDR3 DNA sequence: TGCGCCAGCAGTGAGTCCGGGCTGAGCTACGAGCAGTACTTC. It specifies CASSESGLSYEQYF. V gene TRBV10-2 combines with J gene TRBJ2-7; D unclear. The germline V gene encodes CDR1 WSHSY and CDR2 SAAADI. There are 14 residues in the CDR3. Trimming shortened V by 0 bases and J by 3 bases, and 9 bases separated the two germline ends.

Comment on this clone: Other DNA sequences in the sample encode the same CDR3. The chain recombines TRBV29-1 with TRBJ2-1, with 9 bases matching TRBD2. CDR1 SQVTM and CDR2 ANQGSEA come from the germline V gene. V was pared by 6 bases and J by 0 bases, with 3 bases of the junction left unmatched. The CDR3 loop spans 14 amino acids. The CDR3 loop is CSVDSGSSYNEQFF. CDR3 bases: TGCAGCGTCGATAGCGGGAGCTCCTACAATGAGCAGTTCTTC.

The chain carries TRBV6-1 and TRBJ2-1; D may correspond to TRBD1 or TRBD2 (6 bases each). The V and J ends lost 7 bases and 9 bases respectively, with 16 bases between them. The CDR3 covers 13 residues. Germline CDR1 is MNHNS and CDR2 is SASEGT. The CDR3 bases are TGTGCCAGCACGGAGGGGGTCCTCGGTGAGCAGTTCTTC. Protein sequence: CASTEGVLGEQFF.

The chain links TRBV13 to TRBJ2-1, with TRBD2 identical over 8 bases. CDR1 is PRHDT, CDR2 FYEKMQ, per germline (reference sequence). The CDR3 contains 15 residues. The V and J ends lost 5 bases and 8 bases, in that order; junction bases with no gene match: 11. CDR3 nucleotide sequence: TGTGCCAGCAGCCCGGGACTAGTTAGGGGATATGAGCAGTTCTTC. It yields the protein CASSPGLVRGYEQFF.

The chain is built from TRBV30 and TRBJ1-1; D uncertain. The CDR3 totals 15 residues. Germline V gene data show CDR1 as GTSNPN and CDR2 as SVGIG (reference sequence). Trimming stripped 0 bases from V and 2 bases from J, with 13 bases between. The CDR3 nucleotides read TGTGCCTGGAGTGTGTCGGCGCAGATTAACACTGAAGCTTTCTTT. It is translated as CAWSVSAQINTEAFF.